This T cell receptor (beta chain) is from a study of T-cell memory formation after mild COVID-19. TCRdb passed the 5' RACE reads through MiXCR, listing each CDR3 protein once. The sample shows under 200,000 distinct CDR3 sequences, around a tenth of them seen only once. Germline V gene lookup returns CDR1 LGHNA and CDR2 YNFKEQ. The ends were cut back, 1 base at V and 6 bases at J, with 17 bases in the middle. This CDR3 is 16 amino acids long. Study-level results: Clones that got smaller from day 15 to 85 had even CD4/CD8, while clones growing later tipped toward CD4+.

This clonotype was detected ten times or more. Its antigen is as yet unknown. The sequence derives from a young man who had mild COVID-19 (a few samples of this study predate the infection). Cell type and time point are not known. The sequencing input was PBMCs or a T cell subset sorted from them (not recorded which). V and J are TRBV4-2 and TRBJ2-3, with unresolved D. Here the CDR3 reads CASSQAVLYMRDTQYF. CDR3 bases: TGTGCCAGCAGCCAAGCCGTTCTCTATATGAGGGATACGCAGTATTTT.